This T cell receptor (beta chain) was retrieved from a study of blood T cell repertoires in COVID-19. Study-wide context: Samples of COVID-19 (acute and convalescent) were obtained from the United States, Italy and Spain. PBMCs, B-cell-depleted T cells, or T cells provided the cDNA or gDNA that made up the material.

This clone was recorded a few times. Per the authors' pipeline: Researchers report that nucleated cell counts were estimated from reference gene primer amplification. The data were produced by immunoSEQ multiplex PCR, yet TCRdb's version contains in-frame clones alone and is incomplete. The V and J calls and the clone size are those of that table, but D and trimming were determined from the DNA. Of approximately 80,000 clones listed, about 78% were seen once; the top ten hold roughly 15%. The receptor comes from a human donor in a cohort sampled during active COVID-19. The sequencing sample was made of peripheral blood.

CDR3 region: CASSTGIQETQYF. DNA for the CDR3: TGTGCCAGCAGCACCGGGATTCAAGAGACCCAGTACTTC. This chain joins TRBV7-9 and TRBJ2-5, with D possibly TRBD2 on 5 matching bases. This CDR3 contains 13 residues. Deletions cut 5 bases from V and 2 bases from J, with 9 bases between. The germline V gene has CDR1 SEHNR and CDR2 FQNEAQ (reference sequence).